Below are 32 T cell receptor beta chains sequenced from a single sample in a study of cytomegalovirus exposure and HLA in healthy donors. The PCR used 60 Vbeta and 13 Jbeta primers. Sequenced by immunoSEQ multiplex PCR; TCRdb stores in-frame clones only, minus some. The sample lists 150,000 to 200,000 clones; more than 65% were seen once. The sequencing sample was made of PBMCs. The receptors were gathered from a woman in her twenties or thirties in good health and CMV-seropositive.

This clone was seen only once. CDR3 nucleotide sequence: TGTGCCAGTAGTACCAGCGGGAGGCCGTACGAGCAGTACTTC. Residues: CASSTSGRPYEQYF. This chain connects TRBV19 to TRBJ2-7; 9 bases are shared with TRBD2. J lost 4 bases, V lost 4 bases, and 5 bases had no gene match. The CDR3 is 14 residues long. Germline CDR1 is LNHDA and CDR2 is SQIVND (reference sequence).

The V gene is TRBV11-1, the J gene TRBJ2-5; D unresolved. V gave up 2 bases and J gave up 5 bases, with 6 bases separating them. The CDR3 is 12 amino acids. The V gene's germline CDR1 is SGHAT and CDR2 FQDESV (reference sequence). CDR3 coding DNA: TGTGCCAGCAGCTTATCGAGGGAGACCCAGTACTTC. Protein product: CASSLSRETQYF.

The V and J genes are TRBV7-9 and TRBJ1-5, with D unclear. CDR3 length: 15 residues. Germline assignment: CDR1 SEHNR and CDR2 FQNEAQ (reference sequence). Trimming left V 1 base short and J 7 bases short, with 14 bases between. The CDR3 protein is CASSLEGGEGQPQHF. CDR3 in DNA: TGTGCCAGCAGCTTAGAAGGCGGGGAGGGCCAGCCCCAGCATTTT.

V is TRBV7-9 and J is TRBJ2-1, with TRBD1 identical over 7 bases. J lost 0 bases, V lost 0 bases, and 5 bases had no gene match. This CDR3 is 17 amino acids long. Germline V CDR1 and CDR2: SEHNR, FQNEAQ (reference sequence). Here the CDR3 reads CASSLAGTAFSYNEQFF. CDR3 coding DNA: TGTGCCAGCAGCTTAGCCGGGACAGCCTTCTCCTACAATGAGCAGTTCTTC.

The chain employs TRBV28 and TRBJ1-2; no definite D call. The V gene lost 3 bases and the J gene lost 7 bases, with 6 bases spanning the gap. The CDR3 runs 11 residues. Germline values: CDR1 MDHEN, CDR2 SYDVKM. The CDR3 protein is CASSFGSGYTF. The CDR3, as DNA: TGTGCCAGCAGTTTCGGTAGTGGCTACACCTTC.

The CDR3 reads CASSRSPGHDTEAFF. For the CDR3, the DNA is TGTGCCAGCAGCCGTAGCCCGGGACACGACACTGAAGCTTTCTTT. The rearrangement uses TRBV4-2 and TRBJ1-1; a weak D match, TRBD1 (6 bases). The V gene's germline CDR1 is LGHNA and CDR2 YNFKEQ. Trimming took off 4 bases at V and 3 bases at J, with 15 bases between the two ends. The CDR3 spans 15 residues.

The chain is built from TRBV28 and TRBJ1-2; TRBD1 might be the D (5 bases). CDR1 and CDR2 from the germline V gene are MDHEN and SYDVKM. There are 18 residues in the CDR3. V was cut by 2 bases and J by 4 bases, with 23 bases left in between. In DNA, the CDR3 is TGTGCCAGCAGTTTAGGCGTTTTAGTAGGGGCTTTAGGCTATGGCTACACCTTC. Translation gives CASSLGVLVGALGYGYTF.

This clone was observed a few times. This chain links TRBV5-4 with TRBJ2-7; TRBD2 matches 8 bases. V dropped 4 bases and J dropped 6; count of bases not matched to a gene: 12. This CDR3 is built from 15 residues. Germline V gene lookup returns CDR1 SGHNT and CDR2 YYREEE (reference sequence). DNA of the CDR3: TGTGCCAGCAGCCCCGGGACTAGGGTCCCCCGCGAGCAGTACTTC. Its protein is CASSPGTRVPREQYF.

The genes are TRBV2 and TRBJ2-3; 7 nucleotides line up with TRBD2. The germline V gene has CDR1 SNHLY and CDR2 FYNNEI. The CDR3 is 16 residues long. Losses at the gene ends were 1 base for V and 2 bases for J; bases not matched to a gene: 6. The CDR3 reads CASSEGRTSLTDTQYF. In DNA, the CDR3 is TGTGCCAGCAGTGAAGGCCGGACTAGTCTCACAGATACGCAGTATTTT.

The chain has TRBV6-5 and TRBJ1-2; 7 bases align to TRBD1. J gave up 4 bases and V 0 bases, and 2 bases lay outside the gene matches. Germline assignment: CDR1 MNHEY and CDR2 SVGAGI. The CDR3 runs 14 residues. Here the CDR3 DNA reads TGTGCCAGCAGTTACTCCTCAGGGGGCTATGGCTACACCTTC. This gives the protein CASSYSSGGYGYTF.

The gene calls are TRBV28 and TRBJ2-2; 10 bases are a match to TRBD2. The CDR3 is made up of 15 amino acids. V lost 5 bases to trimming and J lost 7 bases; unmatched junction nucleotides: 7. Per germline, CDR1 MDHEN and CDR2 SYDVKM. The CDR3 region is CASSPLAGVFGELFF. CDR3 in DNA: TGTGCCAGCAGTCCCCTAGCGGGAGTGTTCGGGGAGCTGTTTTTT. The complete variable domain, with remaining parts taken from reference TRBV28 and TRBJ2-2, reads DVKVTQSSRYLVKRTGEKVFLECVQDMDHENMFWYRQDPGLGLRLIYFSYDVKMKEKGDIPEGYSVSREKKERFSLILESASTNQTSMYLCASSPLAGVFGELFFGEGSRLTVL.

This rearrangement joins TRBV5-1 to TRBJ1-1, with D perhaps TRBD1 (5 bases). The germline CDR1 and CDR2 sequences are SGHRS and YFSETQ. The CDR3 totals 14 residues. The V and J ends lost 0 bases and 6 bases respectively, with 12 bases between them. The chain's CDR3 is CASSLGGDRAEAFF. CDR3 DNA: TGCGCCAGCAGCTTGGGGGGCGACAGAGCTGAAGCTTTCTTT.

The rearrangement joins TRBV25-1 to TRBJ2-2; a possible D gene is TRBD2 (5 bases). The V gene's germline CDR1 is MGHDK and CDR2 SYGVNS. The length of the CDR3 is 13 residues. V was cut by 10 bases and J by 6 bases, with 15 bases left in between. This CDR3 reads CAIGSPMAGELFF. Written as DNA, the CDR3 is TGTGCCATAGGGAGTCCTATGGCCGGGGAGCTGTTTTTT.

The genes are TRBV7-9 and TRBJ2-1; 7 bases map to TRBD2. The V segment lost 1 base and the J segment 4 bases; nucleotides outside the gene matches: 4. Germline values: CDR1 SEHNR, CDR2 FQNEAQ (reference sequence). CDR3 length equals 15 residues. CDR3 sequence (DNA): TGTGCCAGCAGCTTAGTGGCTAGCGGATACAATGAGCAGTTCTTC. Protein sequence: CASSLVASGYNEQFF.

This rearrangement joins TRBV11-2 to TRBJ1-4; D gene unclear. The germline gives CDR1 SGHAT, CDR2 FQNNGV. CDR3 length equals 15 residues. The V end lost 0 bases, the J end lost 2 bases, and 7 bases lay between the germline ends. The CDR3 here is CASSLDRVTNEKLFF. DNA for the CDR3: TGTGCCAGCAGCTTAGACCGAGTGACTAATGAAAAACTGTTTTTT.

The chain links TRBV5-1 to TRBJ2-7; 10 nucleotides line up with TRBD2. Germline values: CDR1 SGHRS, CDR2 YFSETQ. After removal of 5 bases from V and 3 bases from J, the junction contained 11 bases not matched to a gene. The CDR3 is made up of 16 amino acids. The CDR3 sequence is CASSIGGGLADYEQYF. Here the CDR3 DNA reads TGCGCCAGCAGTATTGGGGGCGGACTAGCGGACTACGAGCAGTACTTC.

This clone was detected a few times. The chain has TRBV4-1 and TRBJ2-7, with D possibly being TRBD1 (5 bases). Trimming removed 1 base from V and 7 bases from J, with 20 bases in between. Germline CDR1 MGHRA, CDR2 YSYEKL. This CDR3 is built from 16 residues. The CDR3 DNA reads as TGCGCCAGCAGCCAAGCCGAAGTCTTTTTTAAGGGGGAGCAGTACTTC. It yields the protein CASSQAEVFFKGEQYF.

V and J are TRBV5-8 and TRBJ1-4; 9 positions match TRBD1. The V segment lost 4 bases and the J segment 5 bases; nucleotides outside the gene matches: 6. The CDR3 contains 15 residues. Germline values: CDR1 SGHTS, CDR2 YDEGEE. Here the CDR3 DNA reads TGTGCCAGCAGCCTACCGGGACAGGGAAATGAAAAACTGTTTTTT. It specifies CASSLPGQGNEKLFF.

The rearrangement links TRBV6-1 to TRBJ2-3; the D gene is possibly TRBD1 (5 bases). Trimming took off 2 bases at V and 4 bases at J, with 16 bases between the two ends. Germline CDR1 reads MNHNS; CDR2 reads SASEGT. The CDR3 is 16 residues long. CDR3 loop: CASSELARWGPDTQYF. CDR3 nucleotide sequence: TGTGCCAGCAGTGAATTGGCAAGGTGGGGCCCAGATACGCAGTATTTT.

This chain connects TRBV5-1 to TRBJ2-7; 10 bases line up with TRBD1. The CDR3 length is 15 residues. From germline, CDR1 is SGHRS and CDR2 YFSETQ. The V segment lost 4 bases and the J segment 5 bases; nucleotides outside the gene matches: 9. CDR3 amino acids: CASSPWDRGVHEQYF. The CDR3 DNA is TGCGCCAGCAGCCCCTGGGACAGGGGTGTCCACGAGCAGTACTTC.

For the CDR3, the DNA is TGTGCCAGCAGGGATTACAGGGATGGCTACACCTTC. Protein sequence: CASRDYRDGYTF. The chain recombines TRBV27 with TRBJ1-2, with D tentatively TRBD1 (6 bases). V was pared by 6 bases and J by 6 bases, with 11 bases between. Germline CDR1 and CDR2: MNHEY and SMNVEV (reference sequence). This CDR3 is 12 amino acids long.

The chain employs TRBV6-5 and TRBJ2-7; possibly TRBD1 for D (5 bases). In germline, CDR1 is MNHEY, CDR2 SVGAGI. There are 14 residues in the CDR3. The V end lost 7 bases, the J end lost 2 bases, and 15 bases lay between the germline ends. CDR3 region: CASIPTAIPYEQYF. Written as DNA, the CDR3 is TGTGCCAGCATTCCGACAGCCATCCCCTACGAGCAGTACTTC.

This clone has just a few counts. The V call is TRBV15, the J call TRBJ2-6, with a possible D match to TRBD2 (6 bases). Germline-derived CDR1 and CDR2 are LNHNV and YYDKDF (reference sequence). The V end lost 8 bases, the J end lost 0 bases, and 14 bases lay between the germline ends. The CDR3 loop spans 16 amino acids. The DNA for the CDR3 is TGTGCCACCGGGGCTAGCGATCGCTCTGGGGCCAACGTCCTGACTTTC. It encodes CATGASDRSGANVLTF. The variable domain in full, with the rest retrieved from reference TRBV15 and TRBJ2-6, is DAMVIQNPRYQVTQFGKPVTLSCSQTLNHNVMYWYQQKSSQAPKLLFHYYDKDFNNEADTPDNFQSRRPNTSFCFLDIRSPGLGDTAMYLCATGASDRSGANVLTFGAGSRLTVL.

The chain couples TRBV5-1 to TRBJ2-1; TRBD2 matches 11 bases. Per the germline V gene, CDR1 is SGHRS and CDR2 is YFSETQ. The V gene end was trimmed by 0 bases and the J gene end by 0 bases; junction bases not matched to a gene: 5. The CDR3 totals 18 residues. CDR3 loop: CASSLDGTSGDSYNEQFF. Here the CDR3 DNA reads TGCGCCAGCAGCTTGGATGGGACTAGCGGAGACTCCTACAATGAGCAGTTCTTC.

CDR3: CASRVLDALKLSSYNEQFF. Here the CDR3 DNA reads TGTGCCAGCAGGGTCCTAGACGCTTTAAAGTTGAGCTCCTACAATGAGCAGTTCTTC. The V call is TRBV27, the J call TRBJ2-1; no clear D. The germline V gene has CDR1 MNHEY and CDR2 SMNVEV (reference sequence). Between the trimmed V and J ends, which lost 6 bases and 0 bases, there was a span of 24 bases. This CDR3 has 19 residues.

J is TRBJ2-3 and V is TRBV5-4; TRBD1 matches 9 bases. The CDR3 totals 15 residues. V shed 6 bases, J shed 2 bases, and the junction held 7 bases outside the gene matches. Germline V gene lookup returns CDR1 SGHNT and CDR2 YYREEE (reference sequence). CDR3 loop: CASNGQGLNTDTQYF. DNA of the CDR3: TGTGCCAGCAACGGACAGGGGCTGAACACAGATACGCAGTATTTT.

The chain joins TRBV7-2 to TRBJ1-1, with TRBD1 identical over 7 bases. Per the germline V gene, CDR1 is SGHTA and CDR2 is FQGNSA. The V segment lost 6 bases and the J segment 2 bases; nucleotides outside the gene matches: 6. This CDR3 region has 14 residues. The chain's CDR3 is CASRRQGFNTEAFF. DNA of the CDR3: TGTGCCAGCAGGAGACAGGGCTTTAACACTGAAGCTTTCTTT.

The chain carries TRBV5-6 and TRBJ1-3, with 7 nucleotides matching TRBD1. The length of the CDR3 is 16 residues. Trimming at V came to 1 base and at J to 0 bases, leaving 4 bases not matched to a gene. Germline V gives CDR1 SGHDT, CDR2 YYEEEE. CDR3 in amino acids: CASSLSGGSSGNTIYF. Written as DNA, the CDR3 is TGTGCCAGCAGCTTGTCAGGGGGTTCCTCTGGAAACACCATATATTTT.

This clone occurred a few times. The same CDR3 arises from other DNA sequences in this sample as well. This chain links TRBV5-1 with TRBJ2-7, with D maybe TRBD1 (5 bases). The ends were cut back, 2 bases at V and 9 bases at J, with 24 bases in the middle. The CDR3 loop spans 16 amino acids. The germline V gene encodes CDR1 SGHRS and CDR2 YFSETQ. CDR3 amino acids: CASSLVGADAATVQYF. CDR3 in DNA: TGCGCCAGCAGCTTAGTAGGGGCAGACGCCGCTACGGTGCAGTACTTC.

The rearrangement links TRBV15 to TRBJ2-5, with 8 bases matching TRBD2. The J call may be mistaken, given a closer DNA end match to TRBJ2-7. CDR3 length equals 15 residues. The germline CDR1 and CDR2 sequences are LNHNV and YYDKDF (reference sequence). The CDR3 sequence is CATSPISGSSYEQYF. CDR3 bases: TGTGCCACCTCCCCCATAAGCGGGAGCTCCTACGAGCAGTACTTC.

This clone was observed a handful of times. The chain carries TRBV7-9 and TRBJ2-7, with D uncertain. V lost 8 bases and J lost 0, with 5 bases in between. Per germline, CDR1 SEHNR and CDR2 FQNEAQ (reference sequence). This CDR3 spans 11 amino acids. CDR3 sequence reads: CASEDSYEQYF. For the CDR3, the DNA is TGTGCCAGCGAGGACTCCTACGAGCAGTACTTC.

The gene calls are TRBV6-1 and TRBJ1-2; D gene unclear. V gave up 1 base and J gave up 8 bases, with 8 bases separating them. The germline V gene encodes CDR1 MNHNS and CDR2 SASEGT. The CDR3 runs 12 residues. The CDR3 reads CASSEGLDGYTF. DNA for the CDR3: TGTGCCAGCAGTGAAGGTCTAGACGGCTACACCTTC.